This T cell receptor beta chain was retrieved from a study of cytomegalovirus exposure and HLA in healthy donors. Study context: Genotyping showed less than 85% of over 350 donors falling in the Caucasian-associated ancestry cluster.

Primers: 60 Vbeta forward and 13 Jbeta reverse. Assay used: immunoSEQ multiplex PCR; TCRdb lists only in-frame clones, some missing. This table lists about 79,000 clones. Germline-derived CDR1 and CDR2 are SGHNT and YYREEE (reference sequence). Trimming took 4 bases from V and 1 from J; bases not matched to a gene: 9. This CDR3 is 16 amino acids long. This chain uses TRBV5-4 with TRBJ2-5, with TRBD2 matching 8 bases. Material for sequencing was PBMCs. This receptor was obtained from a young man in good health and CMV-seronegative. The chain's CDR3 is CASSPGGGNVQETQYF. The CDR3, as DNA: TGTGCCAGCAGCCCCGGGGGGGGGAACGTCCAAGAGACCCAGTACTTC.